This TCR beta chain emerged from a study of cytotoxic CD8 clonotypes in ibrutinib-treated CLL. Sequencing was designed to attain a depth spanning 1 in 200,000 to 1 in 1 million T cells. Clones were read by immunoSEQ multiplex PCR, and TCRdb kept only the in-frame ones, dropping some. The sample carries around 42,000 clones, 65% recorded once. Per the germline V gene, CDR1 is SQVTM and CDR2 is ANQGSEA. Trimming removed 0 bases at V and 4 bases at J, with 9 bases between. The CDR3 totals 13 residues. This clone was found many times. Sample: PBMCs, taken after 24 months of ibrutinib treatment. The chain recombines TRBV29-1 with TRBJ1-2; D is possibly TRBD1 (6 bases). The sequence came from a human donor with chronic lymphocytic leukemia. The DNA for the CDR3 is TGCAGCGTTGAAGATACAGGGAGCTATGGCTACACCTTC. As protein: CSVEDTGSYGYTF.